This TCR beta chain stems from a study of blood T cell repertoires in COVID-19. Authors' analysis steps: Reference gene primer amplification gave nucleated cell count estimates. Clones were read by immunoSEQ multiplex PCR, and TCRdb kept only the in-frame ones, dropping some. V and J calls and clone size are given by that table; D and trimming were obtained from the DNA. The sample carries around 140,000 clones, roughly 86% recorded once. Looked up from germline, CDR1 is SEHNR and CDR2 is FQNEAQ (reference sequence). Unmatched junction bases numbered 9, after V lost 7 bases and J lost 0 bases. This CDR3 has 16 amino acids.

V is TRBV7-9 and J is TRBJ1-3; 7 bases map to TRBD1. The receptor's source is a woman aged 45-65 years with acute COVID-19. The material sequenced was PBMCs or T cells enriched from blood (not recorded which). CDR3 sequence reads: CASKWTGSSSGNTIYF. Written as DNA, the CDR3 is TGTGCCAGCAAATGGACAGGTTCTTCCTCTGGAAACACCATATATTTT.